The present T cell receptor beta chain was sequenced within a study of CD8+ T cells in alopecia areata. Study observations and caveats: Uncertainty remains about how baseline CD8+ expansion links to response, with one nonresponder. When scalp samples are sequenced, resident alphabeta T cells of normal skin are also captured. There were many expanded lesional clones persisting in scalp and blood during tofacitinib.

Sequencing templates came from extracted RNA that was reverse transcribed into cDNA. Clones were sequenced by immunoSEQ multiplex PCR, and TCRdb holds only the in-frame ones, with some missing. The data show 150,000 to 200,000 clones, 60% seen once. Treatment reported: oral pan-JAK inhibitor, 5-10 mg twice daily. Germline values: CDR1 SGHRS, CDR2 YFSETQ. This CDR3 is 14 amino acids long. V trimming: 6 bases; J trimming: 4 bases; junction bases outside the gene matches: 4. Regarding this clone: Its target is unknown.

This clonotype was obtained from a human donor with alopecia areata. The specimen was CD4+ T cells sorted from blood, collected at week 24, from a patient treated with tofacitinib. The gene calls are TRBV5-1 and TRBJ1-2; 12 bases map to TRBD1. CDR3 bases: TGCGCCAGCACTCGGGACAGGGGGCCCTATGGCTACACCTTC. It is translated as CASTRDRGPYGYTF.